The rows below give T cell receptor beta chains drawn from one sample of a study of blood T cell repertoires in COVID-19. Method: immunoSEQ multiplex PCR; TCRdb's copy keeps in-frame clones and lacks some. The data contain a few hundred thousand clones, 90% of them singletons. The sequencing input was peripheral blood. The receptors originated from a woman between 40 and 50 years old with COVID-19, enrolled during active disease. CDR3s include the opening cysteine and the closing phenylalanine or tryptophan. The D gene is left open where the match is weak. Only part of the rows carry a size: once, few, many, or a class if the clone is expanded.

j_call v_call clone_size d_call cdr3_nt cdr3_aa
TRBJ2-1 TRBV19 - TRBD1 TGTGCCAGTAGTAAGGGACCGGGACAGGGCAATGAGCAGTTCTTC CASSKGPGQGNEQFF
TRBJ2-5 TRBV27 - TRBD1 TGTGCCAGCAGTTTCGACAGGGAGAGCCAAGAGACCCAGTACTTC CASSFDRESQETQYF
TRBJ2-3 TRBV9 - TRBD1 TGTGCCAGCAGCGTAGCTGGAGAAGGACAGGGGGCAGATACGCAGTATTTT CASSVAGEGQGADTQYF
TRBJ1-1 TRBV6-6 - - TGTGCCGGAGCACCCATGTGGGAGGGCACTGAAGCTTTCTTT CAGAPMWEGTEAFF
TRBJ2-5 TRBV9 - - TGTGCCAGCAGCGTAGATCTAGAGACCCAGTACTTC CASSVDLETQYF
TRBJ1-1 TRBV7-3 - - TGTGCCAGCAGCCCCAGATCCGGGGGCACTGAAGCTTTCTTT CASSPRSGGTEAFF
TRBJ2-1 TRBV2 - TRBD2 TGTGCCAGCAGTGAGGTAGGGGCTAGCGGGAGATCGAATGAGCAGTTCTTC CASSEVGASGRSNEQFF
TRBJ1-2 TRBV21-1 - - TGTGCCAGCAGCAACTTCCCTATCGAGGAGGGAAGTCACTATGGCTACACCTTC CASSNFPIEEGSHYGYTF
TRBJ1-4 TRBV28 few - TGTGCCAGCAGTTTGGTAGCACCGGCAAAACTGTTTTTT CASSLVAPAKLFF
TRBJ1-4 TRBV9 few TRBD1 TGTGCCAGCAGCGTCTCAGGGGGGCGAGGAAGTGAAAAACTGTTTTTT CASSVSGGRGSEKLFF
TRBJ1-1 TRBV27 once - TGTGCCAGCAGTTTATTTCCGACGGGGTCCACTGAAGCTTTCTTT CASSLFPTGSTEAFF
TRBJ2-2 TRBV11-3 - - TGTGCCAGCAGCTTAGTAGAAACCGGGGAGCTGTTTTTT CASSLVETGELFF
TRBJ1-2 TRBV14 once - TGTGCCAGCAGCCCCGACACTAACTATGGCTACACCTTC CASSPDTNYGYTF
TRBJ1-1 TRBV6-5 few - TGTGCCAGCAGTTACGGAGGTTTCCCGAACACTGAAGCTTTCTTT CASSYGGFPNTEAFF
TRBJ2-1 TRBV29-1 - TRBD2 TGCAGCGTTGACGCTGGGAGGGTCGTGGGACTAGCGAACTACAATGAGCAGTTCTTC CSVDAGRVVGLANYNEQFF
TRBJ2-6 TRBV24-1 - - TGTGCCACCAGTGATCCCGCTGGACAACACTCTGGGGCCAACGTCCTGACTTTC CATSDPAGQHSGANVLTF
TRBJ2-1 TRBV28 - TRBD1 TGTGCCAGCAGTACGCCGGGACAGGGGTCCTACAATGAGCAGTTCTTC CASSTPGQGSYNEQFF
TRBJ1-1 TRBV5-1 - TRBD1 TGCGCCAGTGCGGGACAGGAGAGCACTGAAGCTTTCTTT CASAGQESTEAFF
TRBJ2-1 TRBV11-3 - TRBD2 TGTGCCAGCAGCTTAGGGGTAGCGGGGGACCCTTTCAATGAGCAGTTCTTC CASSLGVAGDPFNEQFF
TRBJ2-5 TRBV7-2 - TRBD1 TGTGCCAGCAGCTCCTACCCGACAGGGTCGGAGACCCAGTACTTC CASSSYPTGSETQYF
TRBJ2-3 TRBV18 - TRBD1 TGTGCCAGCTCACCATTTACAGGGGGAGCCGGTGAAGATACGCAGTATTTT CASSPFTGGAGEDTQYF
TRBJ2-4 TRBV7-3 - - TGTGCCAGCAGCTTAACGATTGGAGGGAGAAACATTCAGTACTTC CASSLTIGGRNIQYF
TRBJ1-1 TRBV30 once TRBD1 TGTGCCTGGAGTGTACAGGGGGCCTCTGAAGCTTTCTTT CAWSVQGASEAFF
TRBJ2-7 TRBV30 once TRBD2 TGTGCCTGGAGGACTAGCGGGGCCTCCTACGAGCAGTACTTC CAWRTSGASYEQYF
TRBJ2-4 TRBV24-1 - - TGTGCCACCAGTGATCCGCGGTTGAAAGCCAAAAACATTCAGTACTTC CATSDPRLKAKNIQYF
TRBJ2-7 TRBV15 - TRBD2 TGTGCCACCCTTCCCGGCGGGAGCTCCTACGAGCAGTACTTC CATLPGGSSYEQYF
TRBJ1-3 TRBV7-2 once TRBD1 TGTGCCAGCAGCTTACGACAGGGCCGAAACACCATATATTTT CASSLRQGRNTIYF
TRBJ2-7 TRBV4-3 - TRBD2 TGCGCCAGCAGCCAAGACCTAGCGGGAGGTGGGGAGCAGTACTTC CASSQDLAGGGEQYF